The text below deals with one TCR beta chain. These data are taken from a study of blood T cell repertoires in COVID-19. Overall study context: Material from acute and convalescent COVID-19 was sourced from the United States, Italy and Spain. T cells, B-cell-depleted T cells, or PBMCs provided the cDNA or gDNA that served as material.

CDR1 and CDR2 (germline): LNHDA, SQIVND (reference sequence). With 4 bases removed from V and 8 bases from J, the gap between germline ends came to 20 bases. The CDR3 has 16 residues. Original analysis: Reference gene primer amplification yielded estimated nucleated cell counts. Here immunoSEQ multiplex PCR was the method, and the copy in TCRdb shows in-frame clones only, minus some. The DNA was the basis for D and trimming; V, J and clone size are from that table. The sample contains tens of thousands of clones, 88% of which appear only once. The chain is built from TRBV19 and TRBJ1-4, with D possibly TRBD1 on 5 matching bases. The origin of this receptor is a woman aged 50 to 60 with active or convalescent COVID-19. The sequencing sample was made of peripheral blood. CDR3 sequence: CASSTKLGGWGEKLFF. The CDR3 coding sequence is TGTGCCAGTAGTACTAAGCTCGGGGGGTGGGGAGAAAAACTGTTTTTT. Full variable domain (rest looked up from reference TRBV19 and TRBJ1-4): DGGITQSPKYLFRKEGQNVTLSCEQNLNHDAMYWYRQDPGQGLRLIYYSQIVNDFQKGDIAEGYSVSREKKESFPLTVTSAQKNPTAFYLCASSTKLGGWGEKLFFGSGTQLSVL.